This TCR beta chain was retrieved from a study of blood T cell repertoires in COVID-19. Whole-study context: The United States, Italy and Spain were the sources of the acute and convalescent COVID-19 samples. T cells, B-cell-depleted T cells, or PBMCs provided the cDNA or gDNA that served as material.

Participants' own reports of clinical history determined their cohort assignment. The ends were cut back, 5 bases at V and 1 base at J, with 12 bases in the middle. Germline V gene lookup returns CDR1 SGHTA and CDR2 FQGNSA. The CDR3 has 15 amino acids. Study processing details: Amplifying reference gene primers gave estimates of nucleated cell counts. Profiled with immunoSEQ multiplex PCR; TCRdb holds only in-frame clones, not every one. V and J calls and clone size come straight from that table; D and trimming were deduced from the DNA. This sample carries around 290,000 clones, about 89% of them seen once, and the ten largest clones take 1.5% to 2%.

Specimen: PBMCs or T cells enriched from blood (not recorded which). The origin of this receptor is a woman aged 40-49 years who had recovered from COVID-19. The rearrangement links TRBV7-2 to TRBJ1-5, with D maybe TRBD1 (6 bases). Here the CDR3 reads CASSNDRWSNQPQHF. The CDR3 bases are TGTGCCAGCAGCAATGACAGGTGGAGCAATCAGCCCCAGCATTTT.